Each of the 8 T cell receptor beta chains below was sequenced from the same sample in a study of blood T cell repertoires in COVID-19. The method was immunoSEQ multiplex PCR; TCRdb's version includes in-frame clones alone and lacks a portion of them. The repertoire has more than 100,000 clones, 88% of them found once; the top ten carry about 2%. Sequenced input: peripheral blood. The origin of the receptors is a man in his sixties or seventies with active COVID-19.

This chain joins TRBV3-1 (or the pseudogene TRBV3-2) and TRBJ2-2, with D perhaps TRBD2 (5 bases). This CDR3 spans 16 amino acids. V shed 5 bases and J shed 4 bases, with 17 bases lying between them. Germline V gene sequence: CDR1 LGHDT, CDR2 YNNKEL (reference sequence). The CDR3 nucleotides are TGTGCCAGCAGCGTCTCTATAATAGGGAGCACCGGGGAGCTGTTTTTT. Translated, it gives CASSVSIIGSTGELFF.

The V call is TRBV7-2, the J call TRBJ1-1; D is uncertain. The germline V gene has CDR1 SGHTA and CDR2 FQGNSA. V was pared by 4 bases and J by 2 bases, with 8 bases between. The CDR3 extends over 13 amino acids. The CDR3 DNA sequence: TGTGCCAGCAGCTGGAGAGGAAACACTGAAGCTTTCTTT. The encoded protein is CASSWRGNTEAFF.

The chain's CDR3 is CASSAYIRGNYGYTF. As DNA, the CDR3 is TGTGCCAGTAGTGCCTACATCCGAGGGAACTATGGCTACACCTTC. The V call is TRBV19, the J call TRBJ1-2, with unresolved D. The CDR3 runs 15 residues. Germline CDR1 is LNHDA and CDR2 is SQIVND (reference sequence). V was clipped by 5 bases and J by 2 bases, with 15 bases between them.

The genes are TRBV14 and TRBJ2-1; the D gene is possibly TRBD2 (6 bases). The ends were cut back, 5 bases at V and 0 bases at J, with 14 bases in the middle. The CDR3 covers 16 residues. Germline V CDR1 and CDR2: SGHDN, FVKESK. CDR3 sequence: CASSSRASVSYNEQFF. DNA of the CDR3: TGTGCCAGCAGCTCCCGGGCTAGCGTCTCCTACAATGAGCAGTTCTTC.

The chain links TRBV5-8 to TRBJ1-5; D not resolved. Trimming cost V 0 bases and J 0 bases, with 13 bases left between them. This CDR3 is 17 amino acids long. Germline CDR1 SGHTS, CDR2 YDEGEE. The CDR3 sequence: CASSLALTSDSNQPQHF. The CDR3 DNA is TGTGCCAGCAGCTTGGCCTTGACATCCGATAGCAATCAGCCCCAGCATTTT. The full variable domain, in which reference TRBV5-8 and TRBJ1-5 provide the parts outside the CDR3, is EAGVTQSPTHLIKTRGQQATLRCSPISGHTSVYWYQQALGLGLQFLLWYDEGEERNRGNFPPRFSGRQFPNYSSELNVNALELEDSALYLCASSLALTSDSNQPQHFGDGTRLSIL.

The V and J genes are TRBV29-1 and TRBJ2-7; 8 nucleotides match TRBD1. This CDR3 has 14 amino acids. Per the germline V gene, CDR1 is SQVTM and CDR2 is ANQGSEA. V dropped 6 bases and J dropped 4; count of bases not matched to a gene: 11. CDR3 amino acids: CSVSLDRGIYEQYF. CDR3 coding DNA: TGCAGCGTCAGCCTAGACAGGGGCATTTACGAGCAGTACTTC.

The chain joins TRBV6-6 to TRBJ1-2; TRBD1 might be the D (5 bases). The CDR3 consists of 14 residues. Trimming stripped 6 bases from V and 4 bases from J, with 15 bases between. Germline CDR1 reads MNHNY; CDR2 reads SVGAGI (reference sequence). The CDR3 protein is CASRQPTGGYGYTF. CDR3 in DNA: TGTGCCAGCAGACAACCGACGGGGGGCTATGGCTACACCTTC.

The sample holds one count of this clone. The chain couples TRBV6-5 to TRBJ2-3, with 7 bases lining up with TRBD2. CDR3 length equals 15 residues. Trimming took 6 bases from V and 3 from J; bases not matched to a gene: 9. CDR1 and CDR2 (germline): MNHEY, SVGAGI. The CDR3, as DNA: TGTGCCAGCAGGGTCGGGACTAAGGGTACAGATACGCAGTATTTT. Its translation: CASRVGTKGTDTQYF.